A single sample is the source of the 9 T cell receptor beta chains below, sequenced in a study of shared clonotypes between healthy human individuals. Sequencing used immunoSEQ multiplex PCR; TCRdb keeps in-frame clones, though not all of them. The sample has 600,000 to 700,000 clones, 73% seen once. Sequenced sample: memory CD4+ T cells sorted from blood. Subset meaning: CD45RA-negative fraction. The source is a woman in her 30s in good health.

This clone was counted once. The gene calls are TRBV2 and TRBJ1-1; D perhaps matches TRBD1 (6 bases). Germline-derived CDR1 and CDR2 are SNHLY and FYNNEI. V lost 4 bases and J lost 1, with 13 bases in between. The CDR3 consists of 15 residues. The CDR3 protein is CASSVRGGANTEAFF. The DNA for the CDR3 is TGTGCCAGCAGTGTGAGGGGGGGCGCGAACACTGAAGCTTTCTTT.

J is TRBJ2-1 and V is TRBV11-2; D perhaps matches TRBD1 (5 bases). This CDR3 is built from 14 residues. The germline V and J ends were trimmed by 2 bases and 12 bases, with 17 bases remaining between them. Germline values: CDR1 SGHAT, CDR2 FQNNGV. The CDR3 sequence is CASSLSTGHSGQFF. CDR3 DNA: TGTGCCAGCAGCTTAAGCACAGGTCATTCTGGGCAGTTCTTC.

In regard to this clone: Other nucleotide sequences in the sample specify the same CDR3. The chain is built from TRBV2 and TRBJ2-5, with TRBD2 identical over 10 bases. CDR1 is SNHLY, CDR2 FYNNEI, per germline. The CDR3 length is 14 residues. The trim removed 5 bases at V and 4 bases at J, leaving 4 bases unmatched. CDR3 amino acids: CASSRTSGRETQYF. CDR3 in DNA: TGTGCCAGCAGTAGGACTAGCGGTCGAGAGACCCAGTACTTC.

The chain is built from TRBV5-1 and TRBJ1-1, with a weak D call TRBD1 (5 bases). Germline V gives CDR1 SGHRS, CDR2 YFSETQ. The V end was cut by 5 bases, the J end by 4 bases, with 18 bases between. This CDR3 is 15 amino acids long. The CDR3 loop reads CASSSTPQGGTEAFF. DNA for the CDR3: TGCGCCAGCAGTTCGACCCCCCAGGGTGGCACTGAAGCTTTCTTT. The full variable domain, its missing parts supplied by reference TRBV5-1 and TRBJ1-1, is KAGVTQTPRYLIKTRGQQVTLSCSPISGHRSVSWYQQTPGQGLQFLFEYFSETQRNKGNFPGRFSGRQFSNSRSEMNVSTLELGDSALYLCASSSTPQGGTEAFFGQGTRLTVV.

This clone was seen repeatedly, ten times or more. The J gene is TRBJ1-4, the V gene TRBV7-9, with a weak D call TRBD1 (6 bases). V dropped 5 bases and J dropped 0 bases, with 13 bases sitting between them. Germline V lookup: CDR1 SEHNR, CDR2 FQNEAQ (reference sequence). The CDR3 is 16 amino acids. The CDR3 DNA is TGTGCCAGCAGCCCTGTGGGGGGCTCAACTAATGAAAAACTGTTTTTT. Translating gives CASSPVGGSTNEKLFF.

This clone was seen just once. This sequence joins TRBV6-1 and TRBJ1-1; TRBD1 matches at 9 bases. CDR1 and CDR2 (germline): MNHNS, SASEGT. J lost 4 bases, V lost 3 bases, and 6 bases had no gene match. The CDR3 is 15 residues long. The DNA for the CDR3 is TGTGCCAGCAGTGATCCCGGGACAGGGAGCACTGAAGCTTTCTTT. It yields the protein CASSDPGTGSTEAFF.

With regard to this clone: The same CDR3 is also encoded by other DNA sequences in this sample. The chain carries TRBV9 and TRBJ1-2; D possibly corresponds to TRBD1 (5 bases). Trimming took 0 bases from V and 2 from J, leaving 8 bases between them. CDR3 length: 14 amino acids. Germline V gene data show CDR1 as SGDLS and CDR2 as YYNGEE. The CDR3 reads CASSVGGENYGYTF. In DNA, the CDR3 is TGTGCCAGCAGCGTAGGGGGGGAGAACTATGGCTACACCTTC.

This clone was recorded a few times. The chain has TRBV5-1 and TRBJ1-1; D unresolved. There are 14 residues in the CDR3. Germline CDR1 is SGHRS and CDR2 is YFSETQ. Between the trimmed V and J ends, which lost 4 bases and 4 bases, there was a span of 14 bases. DNA for the CDR3: TGCGCCAGCAGCGCCGGGGATCGGGGCACTGAAGCTTTCTTT. Residues: CASSAGDRGTEAFF.

The chain links TRBV5-1 to TRBJ2-3, with 9 bases identical to TRBD1. CDR3 length equals 14 residues. Germline V gene data show CDR1 as SGHRS and CDR2 as YFSETQ. Losses at the gene ends were 4 bases for V and 6 bases for J; bases not matched to a gene: 6. The CDR3 region has the DNA TGCGCCAGCAGCGTTGACAGGGGGGACGATACGCAGTATTTT. It specifies CASSVDRGDDTQYF.